One and the same sample provided the 20 T cell receptor beta chains below, sequenced in a study of CD8 T cells in ankylosing spondylitis. TCRdb fed the 5' RACE reads into MiXCR, producing one record per CDR3 protein. This table holds about 130,000 distinct CDR3 sequences, about 7% found once. The sequenced sample was blood, either unsorted or a sorted T cell fraction (not recorded which). The receptors were gathered from a female donor with ankylosing spondylitis or in good health (not recorded which).

This clonotype was recorded many times. J is TRBJ1-4 and V is TRBV6-1; perhaps TRBD1 as D (6 bases). Trimming shortened V by 6 bases and J by 0 bases, and 14 bases separated the two germline ends. Germline V gene data show CDR1 as MNHNS and CDR2 as SASEGT. The CDR3 has 16 amino acids. CDR3 DNA: TGTGCCAGCAGCGCCCCGGACAGAGCAACTAATGAAAAACTGTTTTTT. Translating gives CASSAPDRATNEKLFF.

This clonotype was found many times. The chain uses TRBV4-1 and TRBJ2-6; 8 bases are shared with TRBD2. The germline gives CDR1 MGHRA, CDR2 YSYEKL. The V gene end was trimmed by 4 bases and the J gene end by 0 bases; junction bases not matched to a gene: 5. The CDR3 loop spans 17 amino acids. Written as DNA, the CDR3 is TGCGCCAGCAGCCCCTTAGCGGGAAGCTCTGGGGCCAACGTCCTGACTTTC. It codes for CASSPLAGSSGANVLTF.

As DNA, the CDR3 is TGTGCCAGCAGCCCGGTTCCCTCTGGAAACACCATATATTTT. Translating it yields CASSPVPSGNTIYF. V gene TRBV12-3 or TRBV12-4 combines with J gene TRBJ1-3; D remains unclear. The V end lost 6 bases, the J end lost 0 bases, and 9 bases lay between the germline ends. This CDR3 is 14 amino acids long.

This clonotype was detected ten times or more. The chain has TRBV12-3 or TRBV12-4 and TRBJ2-7; maybe TRBD1 (6 bases). Trimming removed 5 bases at V and 5 bases at J, with 22 bases between. This CDR3 is built from 16 residues. The CDR3 sequence: CASSLGGRPMSHEQYF. The CDR3 nucleotides read TGTGCCAGCAGTCTAGGGGGAAGACCTATGTCCCACGAGCAGTACTTC.

The chain combines TRBV12-3 or TRBV12-4 with TRBJ1-5; 7 bases line up with TRBD1. After removal of 3 bases from V and 1 base from J, the junction contained 6 bases not matched to a gene. This CDR3 spans 16 amino acids. CDR3 DNA sequence: TGTGCCAGCAGTTTGGCGGGACAGATCAGCAATCAGCCCCAGCATTTT. Amino acids: CASSLAGQISNQPQHF.

This clonotype was recorded at least ten times. The rearrangement links TRBV20-1 to TRBJ2-5; TRBD2 aligns across 9 bases. The V and J ends lost 1 base and 4 bases, in that order; junction bases with no gene match: 7. The CDR3 length is 15 residues. The germline gives CDR1 DFQATT, CDR2 SNEGSKA (reference sequence). CDR3 DNA: TGCAGTGCTAGAGCATCAGCGGGGGGTCGAGAGACCCAGTACTTC. The encoded protein is CSARASAGGRETQYF.

The table lists this clonotype with many counts. The rearrangement links TRBV28 to TRBJ1-2; D call uncertain. The CDR3 contains 11 residues. Trimming stripped 3 bases from V and 10 bases from J, with 9 bases between. Germline values: CDR1 MDHEN, CDR2 SYDVKM. The CDR3 loop reads CASSFFANYTF. The CDR3 nucleotides are TGTGCCAGCAGTTTTTTTGCCAACTACACCTTC.

This clonotype appeared many times. The chain has TRBV5-1 and TRBJ2-3; D gene unclear. Trimming shortened V by 5 bases and J by 4 bases, and 5 bases separated the two germline ends. The CDR3 contains 11 residues. The V gene's germline CDR1 is SGHRS and CDR2 YFSETQ. The CDR3 loop reads CASSSSDTQYF. The CDR3 coding sequence is TGCGCCAGCAGTTCTTCAGATACGCAGTATTTT.

This clonotype was seen ten or more times. This chain uses TRBV2 with TRBJ2-1; D is possibly TRBD1 (6 bases). V was clipped by 6 bases and J by 9 bases, with 12 bases between them. The CDR3 runs 12 residues. Germline CDR1 is SNHLY and CDR2 is FYNNEI. The CDR3 region is CASRRTVSEQFF. CDR3 DNA: TGTGCCAGCAGGCGGACAGTCTCTGAGCAGTTCTTC.

This clonotype was counted at least ten times. V gene TRBV12-3 or TRBV12-4 combines with J gene TRBJ2-3; 10 bases match TRBD2. V lost 3 bases, J lost 5 bases, and 5 bases stayed unmatched. The length of the CDR3 is 15 residues. The CDR3: CASSLIAGGLDTQYF. The DNA of the CDR3 is TGTGCCAGCAGTTTGATAGCGGGGGGTCTAGATACGCAGTATTTT.

A note on this clonotype: This may arise from a read error, as a much more abundant clone is one base away. V usage is TRBV12-3 or TRBV12-4 and J usage is TRBJ1-2; 11 bases align to TRBD1. This CDR3 comprises 16 residues. The CDR3 nucleotides are TGTACCAGCAGACCCGATGGCGGACAGGGGGCTGGGGGCTACACCTTC. This gives the protein CTSRPDGGQGAGGYTF.

This clonotype was seen repeatedly, ten times or more. The CDR3, as DNA: TGTGCCAGCAGGGGTTTTGAAAAACTGTTTTTT. It translates to CASRGFEKLFF. J is TRBJ1-4 and V is TRBV12-3 or TRBV12-4; D remains unclear. The V gene lost 6 bases and the J gene lost 7 bases, with 6 bases spanning the gap. CDR3 length: 11 amino acids.

This clonotype was detected ten times or more. The rearrangement joins TRBV27 to TRBJ1-2; D call uncertain. Germline V lookup: CDR1 MNHEY, CDR2 SMNVEV (reference sequence). The CDR3 covers 13 residues. With 5 bases removed from V and 8 bases from J, the gap between germline ends came to 15 bases. The CDR3 here is CASSINGRSGYTF. The DNA for the CDR3 is TGTGCCAGCAGTATAAACGGACGATCGGGCTACACCTTC.

This clonotype has a count of ten or more. The V call is TRBV5-1, the J call TRBJ2-3; 11 positions match TRBD2. CDR3 length equals 15 residues. Looked up from germline, CDR1 is SGHRS and CDR2 is YFSETQ. The junction had 2 bases not matched to a gene; V was cut back by 3 bases and J by 2 bases. CDR3 sequence (DNA): TGCGCCAGCAGCTCGACTAGCGGGGTCACAGATACGCAGTATTTT. The encoded protein is CASSSTSGVTDTQYF. Complete variable domain (other parts from reference TRBV5-1 and TRBJ2-3): KAGVTQTPRYLIKTRGQQVTLSCSPISGHRSVSWYQQTPGQGLQFLFEYFSETQRNKGNFPGRFSGRQFSNSRSEMNVSTLELGDSALYLCASSSTSGVTDTQYFGPGTRLTVL.

This clonotype was detected ten times or more. This chain uses TRBV6-1 with TRBJ2-1; D gene ambiguous. Trimming shortened V by 0 bases and J by 7 bases, and 10 bases separated the two germline ends. The CDR3 loop spans 14 amino acids. Looked up from germline, CDR1 is MNHNS and CDR2 is SASEGT. The CDR3 nucleotides read TGTGCCAGCAGTGAAGCACCCGACTCAAATGAGCAGTTCTTC. Translated, it gives CASSEAPDSNEQFF.

This clonotype was recorded at least ten times. The DNA for the CDR3 is TGTGCCAGCATAGCAGAAGGAAACACCATATATTTT. It specifies CASIAEGNTIYF. This chain links TRBV6-5 with TRBJ1-3; no definite D call. The V end lost 7 bases, the J end lost 4 bases, and 8 bases lay between the germline ends. The CDR3 sequence is 12 residues long. Germline V CDR1 and CDR2: MNHEY, SVGAGI.

Many counts were recorded for this clonotype. The rearrangement uses TRBV12-3 or TRBV12-4 and TRBJ2-7, with 9 bases that match TRBD1. V shed 7 bases and J 3 bases; nucleotides not matched to a gene: 4. This CDR3 has 13 residues. This chain's CDR3 is CASTGQGGYEQYF. The DNA for the CDR3 is TGTGCCAGCACGGGACAGGGCGGCTACGAGCAGTACTTC.

This clonotype was picked up many times. The rearrangement joins TRBV12-3 or TRBV12-4 to TRBJ2-2; D possibly corresponds to TRBD2 (5 bases). V lost 4 bases, J lost 3 bases, and 9 bases lay in between. This CDR3 comprises 14 residues. CDR3 loop: CASSSGVHTGELFF. In DNA form, the CDR3 reads TGTGCCAGCAGTTCCGGGGTACACACCGGGGAGCTGTTTTTT.

Concerning this clonotype itself: This may be a read error: a much more frequent sequence differs by one nucleotide. The CDR3 does not end in the conserved phenylalanine or tryptophan, so this is likely a read error. The V gene is TRBV7-2, the J gene TRBJ2-3; 9 nucleotides agree with TRBD2. This CDR3 comprises 14 residues. Unmatched junction bases numbered 2, after V lost 5 bases and J lost 2 bases. Per the germline V gene, CDR1 is SGHTA and CDR2 is FQGNSA. Here the CDR3 reads CASSPSGITDTQYS. As DNA, the CDR3 is TGTGCCAGCAGCCCTAGCGGGATCACAGATACGCAGTATTCT.

This clonotype appeared many times. The V gene is TRBV6-1, the J gene TRBJ2-1; 10 bases are a match to TRBD2. The CDR3 is 17 amino acids. CDR1 MNHNS and CDR2 SASEGT come from the germline V gene. Losses at the gene ends were 6 bases for V and 4 bases for J; bases not matched to a gene: 12. CDR3 in amino acids: CASSDPGLAVFYNEQFF. CDR3 coding DNA: TGTGCCAGCAGCGACCCAGGACTAGCGGTATTTTACAATGAGCAGTTCTTC.